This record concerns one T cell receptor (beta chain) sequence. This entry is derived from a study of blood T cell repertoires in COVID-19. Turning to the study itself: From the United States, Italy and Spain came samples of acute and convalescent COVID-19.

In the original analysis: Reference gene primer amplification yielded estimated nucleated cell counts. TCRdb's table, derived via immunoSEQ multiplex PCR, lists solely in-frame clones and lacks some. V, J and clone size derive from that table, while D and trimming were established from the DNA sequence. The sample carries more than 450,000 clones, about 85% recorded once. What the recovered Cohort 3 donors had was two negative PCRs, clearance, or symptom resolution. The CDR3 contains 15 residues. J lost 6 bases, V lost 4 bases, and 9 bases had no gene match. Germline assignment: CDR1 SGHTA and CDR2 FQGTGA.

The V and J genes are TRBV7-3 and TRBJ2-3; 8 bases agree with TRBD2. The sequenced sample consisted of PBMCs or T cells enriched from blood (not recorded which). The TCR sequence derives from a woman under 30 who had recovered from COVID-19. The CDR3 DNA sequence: TGTGCCAGCAGCTATAGCGGGGCGAAGGGTGATACGCAGTATTTT. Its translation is CASSYSGAKGDTQYF. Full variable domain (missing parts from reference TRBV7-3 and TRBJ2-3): GAGVSQTPSNKVTEKGKYVELRCDPISGHTALYWYRQSLGQGPEFLIYFQGTGAADDSGLPNDRFFAVRPEGSVSTLKIQRTERGDSAVYLCASSYSGAKGDTQYFGPGTRLTVL.